This T cell receptor (beta chain) was obtained from a study of T cell therapy after organ transplantation (dated by TCRdb to about 2019). Study-wide context: Therapy products were autologous CMV-specific T cells expanded in vitro for approximately two weeks with a peptide pool of 30 HLA class I and II CMV epitopes. Up to 6 T cell doses were administered to patients every 2 weeks, and patients were monitored for 29 weeks after therapy was completed. Of the approximately ten patients, eight were classified as clinical responders and two as nonresponders. Across 2 to 6 intravenous infusions, patients got a median of 1.92 x 10^8 CMV-specific T cells. An open-label phase I trial of autologous CMV-specific adoptive T cell therapy in solid-organ transplant recipients was the basis for the study, which was a follow-up TRBV repertoire analysis. Before T cell therapy commenced, pretherapy samples of peripheral blood were collected. Long-term post-therapy samples were available for only about 85% of the 10 patients.

The time point label, read with the paper, signifies: before start of T cell therapy. Patients were solid-organ transplant recipients with drug-resistant/recurrent cytomegalovirus. Around 10 people from the trial were chosen for repertoire analysis because post-therapy peripheral blood mononuclear cells were available from them. Viable CD3+CD8+CD4- lymphocytes were isolated from PBMCs by sorting on a BD FACSAria III. Genomic DNA was extracted from sorted cells with the Qiagen DNeasy Kit. Including the terminal cysteine and phenylalanine, the CDR3 comprises 15 residues. Only CDR3 DNA is held: 45 bases, read in frame from base 1. CDR1 and CDR2 (MNHEY, SVGAGI) derive from the germline V gene. The germline ends are 13 bases apart after V is trimmed by 7 bases and J by 0 bases. The full study reports these points: Before therapy, nonresponders had marked clonal expansions, and their repertoires changed minimally after therapy. Assessment of confounders such as concurrent antirejection and antiviral medications was prevented by the small cohort. Reconstitution after therapy appeared to involve both transferred clonotypes and endogenous clonotypes that were not detected in the therapy products. Few detected expansions in nonresponders may reflect reduced sample coverage from poor CD8+ T cell yield. Fold change in CD8 clonality after therapy inversely correlated with pretherapy clonality, suggesting less biased repertoires were more receptive to remodeling.

Using the immunoSEQ two-step, bias-controlled multiplex PCR assay, TRB CDR3 regions were amplified from genomic DNA. CDR3 libraries were sequenced on an Illumina NextSeq 500. Turning to the authors' computational methods: The immunoSEQ Analyzer platform was used for the initial alignment and bioinformatics, which included bias normalization against synthetic CDR3 analogs. Annotation of V, D and J genes followed the definitions in the IMGT database. Additional TRBV analyses were carried out with default settings in VDJtools version 1.1.10 and the R package tcR version 2.2.1.11. GLIPH analysis was performed with version 1.0 using default settings. In CDR3 sequences with at least 5 reads, significant changes in clonotype frequency were tested by a 2-sided binomial test with Benjamini-Hochberg correction (alpha = 0.01). This is the immuneACCESS table as TCRdb keeps it, with only in-frame sequences that have V and J called. A part of the clones is gone; compared with another copy, unresolved V genes explain less than half, and the rest is unexplained. The V and J calls and the clone size are those of that table, but D and trimming were determined from the DNA. Within this sample are roughly 48,000 clones, with around 93% of them counted one time only. 2.5% to 3.5% of the sample is in the top ten clones.

Regarding this clone: Which antigen it targets is not known. Base qualities are not at hand, and no much larger clone is one base apart. Other DNA sequences in the same sample also yield this CDR3.

This chain is built from TRBV6-5 and TRBJ1-3, and the D gene may be TRBD1, 5 bases matching. This material consisted of CD8+ T cells from blood, taken before autologous CMV-specific T cell therapy. The source of this sequence is a human patient who had received a solid organ transplant and had CMV disease. The nucleotides are TGTGCCAGCACCGAGGGGCGACACTCTGGAAACACCATATATTTT. This yields the protein CASTEGRHSGNTIYF.